This entry features one TCR beta chain sequence. Antigen specificity is unknown. This CDR3 spans 13 amino acids. Trimming pared 3 bases from V and 4 bases from J, leaving 7 bases between. Germline CDR1 reads MNHNS; CDR2 reads SASEGT. TCRdb's table, derived via immunoSEQ multiplex PCR, lists solely in-frame clones and lacks some. The sample lists more than 60,000 clones; almost 95% were seen once. This sample is part of a study of OX40 agonist ivuxolimab in advanced cancers. Across the whole study: Subjects had a mean age of roughly 60 years, with a range of 23 to 79; just over 80% were male. General observations from the study: Average numbers of expanded clones were greater in CD8+ T cells than in CD4+. Among some nonresponders, normalized T-cell clonal expansion was also low. Both blood CD4+ and CD8+ T cells showed clonal growth by week 6 at 0.1 to 3.0 mg/kg.

Sequenced material: CD4+ or CD8+ T cells sorted from blood, taken in a trial of the OX40 agonist ivuxolimab. This chain uses TRBV6-1 with TRBJ1-5; D ambiguous. The sequence was collected from an adult with an advanced solid tumor such as melanoma, head and neck, liver or kidney cancer. The CDR3 here is CASSEGRNQPQHF. The CDR3 nucleotides read TGTGCCAGCAGTGAGGGTAGGAATCAGCCCCAGCATTTT.